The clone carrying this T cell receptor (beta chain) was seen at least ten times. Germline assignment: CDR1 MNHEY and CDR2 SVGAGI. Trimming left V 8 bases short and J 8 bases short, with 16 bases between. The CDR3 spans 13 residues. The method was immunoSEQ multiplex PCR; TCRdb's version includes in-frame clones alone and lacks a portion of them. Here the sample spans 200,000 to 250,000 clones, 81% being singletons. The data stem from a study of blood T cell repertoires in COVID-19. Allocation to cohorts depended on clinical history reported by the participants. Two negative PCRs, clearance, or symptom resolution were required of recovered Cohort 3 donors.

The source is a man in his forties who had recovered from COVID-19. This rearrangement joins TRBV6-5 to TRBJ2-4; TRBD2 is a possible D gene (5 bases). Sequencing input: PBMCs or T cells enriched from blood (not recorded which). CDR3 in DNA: TGTGCCAGCCGACCGGGATCCTGGGACATTCAGTACTTC. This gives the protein CASRPGSWDIQYF.